This T cell receptor (beta chain) emerged from a study of blood T cell repertoires in COVID-19 (TCRdb year 2020). Context from the whole study: Collaborator samples came from the United States, Italy and Spain and covered acute and convalescent phases of COVID-19. The prospective study material was composed of cDNA or gDNA derived from T cells, B-cell-depleted T cells, or PBMCs. Deeply sampled blood TCRbeta repertoires from subjects exposed to, actively infected with, or recovered from COVID-19 were included in the dataset. The repertoires were released in a freely available public database intended as a resource for research on the immune response to SARS-CoV-2. The samples were drawn from two sources: the first 160 participants of the ongoing ImmuneRACE study, and approximately 1,300 subjects contributed by 6 global collaborators. The sample metadata nearly always contained a de-identified subject ID, COVID-19 status, age in years and sex. Where HLA class I and class II types were available, the types were taken from metadata supplied by the sample provider, not from assay-based typing. Broad study findings and their caveats: The amount of clinical and demographic metadata varied by source and participant and was provided uncurated.

Whole blood was collected in K2EDTA tubes by collaborating institutions according to the institutions' own protocols. Collaborator samples were shipped for TCRbeta analysis as frozen whole blood, isolated PBMCs, or DNA extracted from either sample type. The CDR3 starts with the cysteine, ends with the phenylalanine, and has 15 residues. Left in the record is the CDR3 DNA by itself, 45 bases read in frame from the first base. V lost 4 bases and J lost 7 bases; the stretch between them is 18 bases long. Taken from the germline V gene, the CDR1 and CDR2 loops are SGHRS and YFSETQ. The immunoSEQ Assay, a bias-controlled multiplex PCR, was used to amplify TCRbeta CDR3 regions from genomic DNA. Concerning the study's data processing: The number of nucleated cells in each sample was estimated by amplification of reference gene primers within the assay. To quantify the absolute abundance of each unique TCRbeta CDR3 rearrangement, sequence reads were collapsed and filtered. For each sample, productive Simpson clonality was calculated as the square root of Simpson's diversity index across productive rearrangements. Held by TCRdb, this immuneACCESS table contains in-frame sequences only and omits some clones. Under half of the omission traces to an unresolved V gene where checked; the cause of the rest is unknown. Clone size and the V and J calls come from that table; the DNA yielded D and trimming. This sample lists about 100,000 clones; roughly nine tenths were detected once. The ten largest make up about 1.9% of the sample.

In this sample, this clone turned up once. Its antigen is still unknown. Per-base quality was not reported, and no clone a single base away is much larger than it. This receptor chain uses TRBV5-1 and TRBJ1-5; too little of a D gene remains to name it. This TCR was recovered from a man aged 45 to 65 with active COVID-19. The specimen was peripheral blood. The CDR3: CASSPDSLGGQPQHF. The nucleotides are TGCGCCAGCAGCCCGGACTCTCTGGGAGGGCAGCCCCAGCATTTT.